The 7 T cell receptor beta chains given below trace back to one sample, sequenced in a study of T-cell reconstitution after alpha-beta-depleted transplantation in children (dated by TCRdb to between 2015 and 2016). The method was PCR. Sequencing relied on an Illumina HiSeq 2500. TCR libraries were prepared with molecular barcoding, using unique molecular identifiers to normalize TCRbeta repertoire quantification. The raw public reads went through TCRdb reprocessing: fastp at Q25, MiXCR clone calling, in-frame beta chains kept. Rows with one shared CDR3 protein collapse into an entry with the most common genes and DNA. The sample yields approximately 88,000 distinct CDR3 sequences; 9% to 15% were counted once. In total, the top ten clones hold 11% to 15% of the sample. Sequencing used PBMCs from the stem cell graft donor, obtained from the stem cell graft. The receptors were sampled from a human donor who donated a stem cell graft to a child with inherited bone marrow failure.

This clonotype was found once. The V and J genes are TRBV6-2 or TRBV6-3 and TRBJ2-1; no clear D. Germline values: CDR1 MNHEY, CDR2 SVGEGT. The CDR3 sequence is 13 residues long. V was cut by 7 bases and J by 5 bases, with 12 bases left in between. The CDR3 protein is CASTSGPHNEQFF. CDR3 bases: TGTGCCAGCACCTCCGGACCTCACAATGAGCAGTTCTTC.

This clonotype was detected many times. The gene calls are TRBV20-1 and TRBJ1-5, with no clear D. The length of the CDR3 is 14 residues. Per germline, CDR1 DFQATT and CDR2 SNEGSKA (reference sequence). The V end was cut by 2 bases, the J end by 0 bases, with 8 bases between. The CDR3 DNA is TGCAGTGCTAGACAGACTTATAGCAATCAGCCCCAGCATTTT. Its protein product is CSARQTYSNQPQHF.

There are many counts of this clonotype. This chain connects TRBV7-9 to TRBJ2-2, with a possible D match to TRBD1 (6 bases). The V and J ends lost 3 bases and 0 bases respectively, with 14 bases between them. This CDR3 has 17 amino acids. CDR1 is SEHNR and CDR2 is FQNEAQ in the germline V gene (reference sequence). CDR3 residues: CASSLVTGLANTGELFF. The CDR3 DNA reads TGTGCCAGCAGCTTGGTAACAGGGCTCGCGAACACCGGGGAGCTGTTTTTT.

Ten or more counts support this clonotype. The J gene is TRBJ1-1, the V gene TRBV3-1; no firm D call. Trimming removed 4 bases from V and 0 bases from J, with 6 bases in between. The germline V gene encodes CDR1 LGHDT and CDR2 YNNKEL (reference sequence). This CDR3 is built from 13 residues. In DNA, the CDR3 is TGTGCCAGCAGCCTCCGCATGAACACTGAAGCTTTCTTT. Translation: CASSLRMNTEAFF.

This clonotype showed up just a few times. The rearrangement links TRBV10-3 to TRBJ2-7; TRBD1 is a possible D gene (5 bases). From germline, CDR1 is ENHRY and CDR2 SYGVKD. The length of the CDR3 is 15 residues. Deletions cut 5 bases from V and 0 bases from J, with 14 bases between. CDR3 protein: CAISPTTANSYEQYF. The DNA of the CDR3 is TGTGCCATCAGTCCTACGACAGCAAACTCCTACGAGCAGTACTTC.

V and J are TRBV28 and TRBJ1-5; a weak D match, TRBD1 (5 bases). CDR3 length equals 14 residues. Trimming removed 2 bases at V and 4 bases at J, with 9 bases between. Germline CDR1 MDHEN, CDR2 SYDVKM. CDR3 coding DNA: TGTGCCAGCAGTTTAACGGCAGGGAATCAGCCCCAGCATTTT. Translating gives CASSLTAGNQPQHF.

This chain uses TRBV18 with TRBJ1-1, with a possible D match to TRBD1 (6 bases). V was trimmed by 0 bases and J by 1 base, leaving 12 bases between them. CDR1 KGHSH and CDR2 LQKENI come from the germline V gene. The CDR3 runs 16 residues. CDR3 in DNA: TGTGCCAGCTCACCACCGGGGGCGCGAAGGAACACTGAAGCTTTCTTT. Its translation is CASSPPGARRNTEAFF.